The clone carrying this TCR beta chain was found a few times. Its antigen is unknown. These data originate in a study of T cells in Graves' hyperthyroidism and ophthalmopathy. Study-level results: A model using 13 V-J features told ophthalmopathy apart from stable hyperthyroidism. The model predicted ophthalmopathy a median roughly 6.3 months before onset.

Germline V gene sequence: CDR1 LGHDT, CDR2 YNNKEL (reference sequence). Trimming removed 4 bases at V and 4 bases at J, with 13 bases between. There are 14 residues in the CDR3. Among ophthalmopathy patients, the Clinical Activity Score reached at least 3, the NOSPECS grade reached at least 4, and duration remained under 3 months. This sample holds PBMCs from less than 13 ml fresh peripheral blood. Amplified TCR beta CDR3 regions came from RNA transcripts. An initial round of RT-PCR targeting the TCR CDR3 relied on the HTBI primer set. TCRdb passed the multiplex PCR reads through MiXCR, listing each CDR3 protein once. In the table there are 640,000 or so distinct CDR3 sequences, under 15% of which are singletons.

This receptor was identified in a woman in her 40s with Graves' ophthalmopathy. The chain has TRBV3-1 and TRBJ1-2; D unresolved. Sequencing was carried out using blood. CDR3 sequence reads: CASSPSSVTYGYTF. As DNA, the CDR3 is TGTGCCAGCAGCCCGTCGAGTGTCACCTATGGCTACACCTTC.